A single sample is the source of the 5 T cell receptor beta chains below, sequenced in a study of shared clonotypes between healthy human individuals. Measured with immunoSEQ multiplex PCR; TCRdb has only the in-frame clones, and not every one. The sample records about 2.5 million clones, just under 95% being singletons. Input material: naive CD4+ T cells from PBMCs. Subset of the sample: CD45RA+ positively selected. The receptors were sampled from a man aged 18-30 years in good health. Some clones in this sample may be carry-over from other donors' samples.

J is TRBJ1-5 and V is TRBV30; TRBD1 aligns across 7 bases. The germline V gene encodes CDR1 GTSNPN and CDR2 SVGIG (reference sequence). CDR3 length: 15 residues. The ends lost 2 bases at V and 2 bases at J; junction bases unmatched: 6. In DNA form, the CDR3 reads TGTGCCTGGAGTTTGTCAGGGGGGGGCAATCAGCCCCAGCATTTT. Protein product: CAWSLSGGGNQPQHF.

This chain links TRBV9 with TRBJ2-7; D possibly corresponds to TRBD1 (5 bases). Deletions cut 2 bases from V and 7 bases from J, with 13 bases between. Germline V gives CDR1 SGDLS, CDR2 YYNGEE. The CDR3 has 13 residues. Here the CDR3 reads CASSVTGFGEQYF. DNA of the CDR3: TGTGCCAGCAGCGTTACAGGTTTTGGAGAGCAGTACTTC.

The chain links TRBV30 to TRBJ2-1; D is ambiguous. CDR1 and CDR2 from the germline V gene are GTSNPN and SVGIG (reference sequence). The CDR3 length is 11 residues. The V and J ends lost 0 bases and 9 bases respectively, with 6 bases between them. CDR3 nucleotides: TGTGCCTGGAGTGTCTTTCGTGAGCAGTTCTTC. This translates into CAWSVFREQFF.

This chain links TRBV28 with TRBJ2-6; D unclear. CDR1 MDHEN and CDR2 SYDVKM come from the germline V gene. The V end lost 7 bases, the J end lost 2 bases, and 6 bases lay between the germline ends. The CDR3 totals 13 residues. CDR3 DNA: TGTGCCAGCACCCCGGCTGGGGCCAACGTCCTGACTTTC. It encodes CASTPAGANVLTF.

CDR3 sequence reads: CATTGTVVDQPQHF. The CDR3 nucleotides are TGTGCCACGACCGGGACAGTGGTTGATCAGCCCCAGCATTTT. The chain combines TRBV15 with TRBJ1-5, with 7 bases that match TRBD1. The CDR3 totals 14 residues. Germline loops: CDR1 LNHNV, CDR2 YYDKDF (reference sequence). Unmatched junction bases numbered 10, after V lost 9 bases and J lost 5 bases.